These 17 T cell receptor beta chains share one sample of origin, sequenced in a study of blood T cell repertoires in COVID-19. Some clones are missing from TCRdb's copy, which holds only in-frame ones; the method was immunoSEQ multiplex PCR. The sample lists 350,000 to 400,000 clones; over 75% were seen once. Sequenced material: PBMCs or T cells enriched from blood (not recorded which). These receptors all come from a man between 18 and 35 years old who had recovered from COVID-19.

CDR3 loop: CASSHSPRGSNTGELFF. CDR3 DNA sequence: TGCGCCAGCAGCCACTCTCCCCGGGGATCGAACACCGGGGAGCTGTTTTTT. The chain employs TRBV4-1 and TRBJ2-2; D may be TRBD2 (5 bases). CDR3 length equals 17 residues. Looked up from germline, CDR1 is MGHRA and CDR2 is YSYEKL. The ends were cut back, 3 bases at V and 0 bases at J, with 14 bases in the middle.

J is TRBJ1-2 and V is TRBV9, with 7 nucleotides matching TRBD1. CDR1 and CDR2 (germline): SGDLS, YYNGEE. This CDR3 has 16 residues. Trimming at V came to 4 bases and at J to 5 bases, leaving 14 bases not matched to a gene. This CDR3 reads CASSPPSIGGIYGYTF. DNA for the CDR3: TGTGCCAGCAGCCCCCCCAGCATAGGGGGCATATATGGCTACACCTTC.

CDR3 amino acids: CASRVRNTEAFF. The CDR3 DNA sequence: TGTGCCAGCAGGGTGAGAAACACTGAAGCTTTCTTT. The V call is TRBV12-3 or TRBV12-4, the J call TRBJ1-1; D unclear. This CDR3 is built from 12 residues. Trimming took off 6 bases at V and 2 bases at J, with 7 bases between the two ends.

V is TRBV5-1 and J is TRBJ2-3; TRBD2 agrees at 10 bases. CDR1 and CDR2 (germline): SGHRS, YFSETQ. CDR3 length: 16 amino acids. J was trimmed by 4 bases and V by 4 bases; bases with no gene match: 9. This CDR3 reads CASSPLGSGGADTQYF. Here the CDR3 DNA reads TGCGCCAGCAGCCCCTTAGGGAGCGGGGGGGCAGATACGCAGTATTTT.

The chain couples TRBV6-5 to TRBJ1-4; D unresolved. Trimming removed 0 bases at V and 7 bases at J, with 15 bases between. Germline V gene data show CDR1 as MNHEY and CDR2 as SVGAGI. This CDR3 spans 16 amino acids. CDR3: CASSYSDEPAVEKLFF. CDR3 bases: TGTGCCAGCAGTTACTCGGACGAACCAGCGGTTGAAAAACTGTTTTTT.

The V gene is TRBV6-1, the J gene TRBJ1-5, with TRBD1 as a possible D gene (6 bases). This CDR3 contains 15 residues. Germline V gene sequence: CDR1 MNHNS, CDR2 SASEGT. With 3 bases removed from V and 1 base from J, the gap between germline ends came to 10 bases. The CDR3 sequence is CASSEGHVSNQPQHF. The CDR3 region has the DNA TGTGCCAGCAGTGAGGGACACGTGAGCAATCAGCCCCAGCATTTT.

The table lists this clone with a count of one. The V gene is TRBV4-1, the J gene TRBJ1-5; the D is unclear. V lost 0 bases and J 5 bases, leaving 14 bases between the germline ends. The germline V gene encodes CDR1 MGHRA and CDR2 YSYEKL. There are 16 residues in the CDR3. CDR3 nucleotides: TGCGCCAGCAGCCAAGATCCTCGTCTTCCTTATCAGCCCCAGCATTTT. Protein product: CASSQDPRLPYQPQHF.

This chain connects TRBV12-5 to TRBJ1-2, with D maybe TRBD1 (5 bases). CDR3 length: 15 residues. Trimming took off 6 bases at V and 3 bases at J, with 17 bases between the two ends. Germline assignment: CDR1 LGHNT and CDR2 FRNRAP. For the CDR3, the DNA is TGTGCTAGTGGGGATCCGGACACGATTTACTATGGCTACACCTTC. Translation gives CASGDPDTIYYGYTF.

The CDR3 region has the DNA TGTGCCAGCAGCTTAGTTTTGTCCGGCAGGAGCACAGATACGCAGTATTTT. Translating it yields CASSLVLSGRSTDTQYF. This chain connects TRBV7-6 to TRBJ2-3; D not certain. V lost 1 base to trimming and J lost 0 bases, with 14 bases between them. The germline gives CDR1 SGHVS, CDR2 FNYEAQ. The CDR3 sequence is 17 residues long.

This sequence joins TRBV2 and TRBJ2-7; 14 positions agree with TRBD2. The CDR3 runs to 14 residues. The V and J ends lost 3 bases and 8 bases, in that order; junction bases with no gene match: 3. The V gene's germline CDR1 is SNHLY and CDR2 FYNNEI. This CDR3 reads CASSEGTSGSKQYF. In DNA form, the CDR3 reads TGTGCCAGCAGTGAGGGGACTAGCGGGAGCAAGCAGTACTTC.

This chain uses TRBV5-1 with TRBJ1-3; D unresolved. This CDR3 spans 13 amino acids. Trimming stripped 1 base from V and 1 base from J, with 3 bases between. Germline loops: CDR1 SGHRS, CDR2 YFSETQ. This CDR3 is CASSLQSGNTIYF. The CDR3 DNA is TGCGCCAGCAGCTTGCAGTCTGGAAACACCATATATTTT. Based on the CDR3 plus reference TRBV5-1 and TRBJ1-3, the full variable domain is KAGVTQTPRYLIKTRGQQVTLSCSPISGHRSVSWYQQTPGQGLQFLFEYFSETQRNKGNFPGRFSGRQFSNSRSEMNVSTLELGDSALYLCASSLQSGNTIYFGEGSWLTVV.

This chain links TRBV6-5 with TRBJ1-4, with TRBD1 matching over 8 bases. CDR3 length: 14 residues. The V segment lost 8 bases and the J segment 7 bases; nucleotides outside the gene matches: 9. Germline V gene lookup returns CDR1 MNHEY and CDR2 SVGAGI. The CDR3, as DNA: TGTGCCAGCGGAAAACAGGGGGGAGGTGAAAAACTGTTTTTT. It specifies CASGKQGGGEKLFF.

This chain uses TRBV6-5 with TRBJ2-1; the match to TRBD2 covers 11 bases. CDR3 length: 15 amino acids. V was pared by 4 bases and J by 3 bases, with 2 bases of the junction left unmatched. The germline gives CDR1 MNHEY, CDR2 SVGAGI. This CDR3 is CASSLTSGVYNEQFF. In DNA, the CDR3 is TGTGCCAGCAGTTTGACTAGCGGGGTCTACAATGAGCAGTTCTTC.

The genes are TRBV29-1 and TRBJ2-5, with 8 bases identical to TRBD1. There are 13 residues in the CDR3. CDR1 SQVTM and CDR2 ANQGSEA come from the germline V gene. CDR3 in DNA: TGCATCGAGACAGGGGAAAGCCCAGAGACCCAGTACTTC. This sequence encodes CIETGESPETQYF.

The genes are TRBV15 and TRBJ2-7; D remains ambiguous. The CDR3 contains 14 residues. V dropped 0 bases and J dropped 7 bases, with 13 bases sitting between them. CDR1 and CDR2 from the germline V gene are LNHNV and YYDKDF (reference sequence). CDR3 loop: CATSRDTQMREQYF. CDR3 bases: TGTGCCACCAGCAGAGATACGCAGATGAGGGAGCAGTACTTC.

The CDR3 is CASSLPQATQYF. The CDR3 region has the DNA TGTGCCAGCAGCCTCCCCCAGGCTACGCAGTATTTT. The V and J genes are TRBV14 and TRBJ2-3; D remains unclear. Trimming left V 4 bases short and J 8 bases short, with 10 bases between. The CDR3 is 12 amino acids. In germline, CDR1 is SGHDN, CDR2 FVKESK.

The chain couples TRBV5-4 to TRBJ2-1; TRBD2 matches at 11 bases. Per germline, CDR1 SGHNT and CDR2 YYREEE (reference sequence). The CDR3 is made up of 16 amino acids. The V gene end was trimmed by 4 bases and the J gene end by 5 bases; junction bases not matched to a gene: 8. The CDR3 nucleotides are TGTGCCAGCAGCCTGTCCGGGACTAGCGGTAACAATGAGCAGTTCTTC. Translated, it gives CASSLSGTSGNNEQFF.